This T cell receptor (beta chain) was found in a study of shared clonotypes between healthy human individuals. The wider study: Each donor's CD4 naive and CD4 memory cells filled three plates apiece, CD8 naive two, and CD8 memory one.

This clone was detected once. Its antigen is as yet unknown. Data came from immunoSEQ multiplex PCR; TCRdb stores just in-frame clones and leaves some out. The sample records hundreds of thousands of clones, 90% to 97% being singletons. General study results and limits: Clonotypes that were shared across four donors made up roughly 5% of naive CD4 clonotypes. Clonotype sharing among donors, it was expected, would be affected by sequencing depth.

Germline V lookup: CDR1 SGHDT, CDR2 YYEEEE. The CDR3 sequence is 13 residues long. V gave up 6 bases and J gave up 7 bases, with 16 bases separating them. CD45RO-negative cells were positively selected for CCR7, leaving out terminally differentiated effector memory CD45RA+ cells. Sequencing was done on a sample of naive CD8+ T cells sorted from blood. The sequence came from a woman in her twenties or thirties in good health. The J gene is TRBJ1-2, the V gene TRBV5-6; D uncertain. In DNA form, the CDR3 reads TGTGCCAGCAACTCAGGAGGCCTCTTTGGCTACACCTTC. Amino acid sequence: CASNSGGLFGYTF.